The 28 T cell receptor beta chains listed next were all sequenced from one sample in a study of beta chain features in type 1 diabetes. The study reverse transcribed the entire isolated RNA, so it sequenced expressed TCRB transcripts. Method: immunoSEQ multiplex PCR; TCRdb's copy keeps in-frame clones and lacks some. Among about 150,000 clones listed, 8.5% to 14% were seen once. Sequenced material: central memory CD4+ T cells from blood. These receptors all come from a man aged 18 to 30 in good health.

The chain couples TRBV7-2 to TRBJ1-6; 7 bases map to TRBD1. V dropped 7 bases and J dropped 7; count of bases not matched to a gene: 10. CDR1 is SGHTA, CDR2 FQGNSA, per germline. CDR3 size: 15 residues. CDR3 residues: CASTVFRQGNSPLHF. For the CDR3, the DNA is TGTGCCAGCACCGTTTTCAGACAGGGCAATTCACCCCTCCACTTT.

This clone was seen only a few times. CDR3 in DNA: TGCAGCGTCCTCAAGACAGGCTCCTATGGCTACACCTTC. This encodes CSVLKTGSYGYTF. The rearrangement joins TRBV29-1 to TRBJ1-2, with D possibly matching TRBD1 (6 bases). This CDR3 has 13 residues. Trimming cost V 6 bases and J 4 bases, with 15 bases left between them. CDR1 is SQVTM, CDR2 ANQGSEA, per germline.

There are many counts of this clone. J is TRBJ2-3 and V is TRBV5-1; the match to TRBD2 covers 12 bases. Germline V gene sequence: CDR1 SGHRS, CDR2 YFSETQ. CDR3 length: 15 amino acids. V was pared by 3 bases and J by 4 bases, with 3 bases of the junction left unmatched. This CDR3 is CASSSTSGSADTQYF. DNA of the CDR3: TGCGCCAGCAGCTCGACTAGCGGGAGTGCAGATACGCAGTATTTT.

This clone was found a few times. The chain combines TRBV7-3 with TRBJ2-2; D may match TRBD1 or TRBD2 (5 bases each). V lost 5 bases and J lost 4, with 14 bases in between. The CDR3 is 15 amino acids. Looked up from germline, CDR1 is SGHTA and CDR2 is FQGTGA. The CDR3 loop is CASSPSGTTTGELFF. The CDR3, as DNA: TGTGCCAGCAGCCCCTCGGGGACCACCACCGGGGAGCTGTTTTTT.

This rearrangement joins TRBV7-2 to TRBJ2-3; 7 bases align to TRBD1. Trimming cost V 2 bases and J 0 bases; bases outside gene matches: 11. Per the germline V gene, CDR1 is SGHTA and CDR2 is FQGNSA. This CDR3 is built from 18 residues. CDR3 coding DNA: TGTGCCAGCAGCTTAATACCGGGGACAGTAACTAGCACAGATACGCAGTATTTT. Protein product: CASSLIPGTVTSTDTQYF.

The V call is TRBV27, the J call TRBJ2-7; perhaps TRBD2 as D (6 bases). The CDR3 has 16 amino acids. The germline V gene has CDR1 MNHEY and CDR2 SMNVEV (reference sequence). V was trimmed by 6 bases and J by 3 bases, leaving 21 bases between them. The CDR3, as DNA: TGTGCCAGCAGCCCCCTTGACGGGAGAAGGGTCTACGAGCAGTACTTC. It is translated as CASSPLDGRRVYEQYF.

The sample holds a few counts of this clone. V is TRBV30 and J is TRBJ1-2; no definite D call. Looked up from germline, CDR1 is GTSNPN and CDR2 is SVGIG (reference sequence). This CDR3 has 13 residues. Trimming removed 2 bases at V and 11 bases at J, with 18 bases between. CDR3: CAWSRGTYLKYTF. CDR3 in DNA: TGTGCCTGGAGTCGGGGTACCTATCTAAAATACACCTTC.

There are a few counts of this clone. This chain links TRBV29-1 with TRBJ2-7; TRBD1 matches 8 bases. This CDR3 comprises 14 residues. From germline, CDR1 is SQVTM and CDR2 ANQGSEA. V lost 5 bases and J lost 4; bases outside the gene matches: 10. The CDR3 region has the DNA TGCAGCGTTCGGACAGGGCCACGTGGTTACGAGCAGTACTTC. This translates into CSVRTGPRGYEQYF.

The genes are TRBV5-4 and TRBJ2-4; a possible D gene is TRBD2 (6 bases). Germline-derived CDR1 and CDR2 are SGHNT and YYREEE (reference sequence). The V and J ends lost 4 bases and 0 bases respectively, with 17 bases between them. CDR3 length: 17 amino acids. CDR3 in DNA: TGTGCCAGCAGCCCTCCCCGGGGGTCCCTAGCCAAAAACATTCAGTACTTC. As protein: CASSPPRGSLAKNIQYF.

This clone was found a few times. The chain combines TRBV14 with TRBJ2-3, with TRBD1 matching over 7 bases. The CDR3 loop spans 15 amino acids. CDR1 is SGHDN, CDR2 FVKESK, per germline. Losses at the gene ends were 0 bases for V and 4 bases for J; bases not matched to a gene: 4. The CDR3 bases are TGTGCCAGCAGCCAAGACAGGGGGAATGCAGATACGCAGTATTTT. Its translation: CASSQDRGNADTQYF.

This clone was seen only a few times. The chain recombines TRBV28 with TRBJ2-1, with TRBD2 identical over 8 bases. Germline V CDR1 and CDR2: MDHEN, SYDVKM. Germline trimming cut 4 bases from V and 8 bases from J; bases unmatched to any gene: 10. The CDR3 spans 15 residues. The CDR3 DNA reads TGTGCCAGCAGTTCGCGGAGGAGCGGGAGTGATGAGCAGTTCTTC. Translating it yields CASSSRRSGSDEQFF.

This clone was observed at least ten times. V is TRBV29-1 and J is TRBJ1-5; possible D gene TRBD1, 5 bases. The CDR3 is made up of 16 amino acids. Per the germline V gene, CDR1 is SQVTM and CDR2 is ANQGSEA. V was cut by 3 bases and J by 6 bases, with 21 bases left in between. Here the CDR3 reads CSVDGFREWDGQPQHF. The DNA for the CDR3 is TGCAGCGTTGATGGATTCAGGGAATGGGATGGTCAGCCCCAGCATTTT.

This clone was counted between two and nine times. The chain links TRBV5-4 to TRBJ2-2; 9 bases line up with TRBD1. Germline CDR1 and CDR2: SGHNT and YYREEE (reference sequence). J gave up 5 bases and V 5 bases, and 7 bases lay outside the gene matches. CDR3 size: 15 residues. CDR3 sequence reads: CASSSGQGKTGELFF. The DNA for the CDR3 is TGTGCCAGCAGTTCGGGACAGGGAAAAACCGGGGAGCTGTTTTTT.

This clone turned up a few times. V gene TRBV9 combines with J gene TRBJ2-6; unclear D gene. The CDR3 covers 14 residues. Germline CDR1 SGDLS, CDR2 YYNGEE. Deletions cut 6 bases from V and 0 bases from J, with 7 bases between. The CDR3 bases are TGTGCCAGCAACTCCCACTCTGGGGCCAACGTCCTGACTTTC. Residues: CASNSHSGANVLTF.

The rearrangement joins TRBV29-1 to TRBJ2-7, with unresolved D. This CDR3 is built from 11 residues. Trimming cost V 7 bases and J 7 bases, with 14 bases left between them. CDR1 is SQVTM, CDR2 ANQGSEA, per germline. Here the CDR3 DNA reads TGCAGCGGTGGCGACGCCTGGGAGCAGTACTTC. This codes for CSGGDAWEQYF.

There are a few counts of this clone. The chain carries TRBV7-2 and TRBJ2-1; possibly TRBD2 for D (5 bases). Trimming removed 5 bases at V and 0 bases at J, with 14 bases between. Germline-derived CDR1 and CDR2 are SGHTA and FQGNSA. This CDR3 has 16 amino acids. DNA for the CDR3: TGTGCCAGCAGCCACGAGAGCGGAATCTCCTACAATGAGCAGTTCTTC. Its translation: CASSHESGISYNEQFF.

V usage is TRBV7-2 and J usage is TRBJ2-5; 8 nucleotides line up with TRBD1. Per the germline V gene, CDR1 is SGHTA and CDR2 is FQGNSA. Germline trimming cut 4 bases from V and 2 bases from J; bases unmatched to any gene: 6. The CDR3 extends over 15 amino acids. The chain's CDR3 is CASSSRDRLQETQYF. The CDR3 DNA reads TGTGCCAGCAGCTCCCGGGACAGGCTACAAGAGACCCAGTACTTC.

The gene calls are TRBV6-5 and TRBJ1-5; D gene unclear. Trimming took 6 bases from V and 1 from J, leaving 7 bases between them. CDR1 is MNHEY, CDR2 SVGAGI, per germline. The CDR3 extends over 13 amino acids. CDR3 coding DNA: TGTGCCAGCAGGGGCGGGAGCAATCAGCCCCAGCATTTT. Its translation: CASRGGSNQPQHF.

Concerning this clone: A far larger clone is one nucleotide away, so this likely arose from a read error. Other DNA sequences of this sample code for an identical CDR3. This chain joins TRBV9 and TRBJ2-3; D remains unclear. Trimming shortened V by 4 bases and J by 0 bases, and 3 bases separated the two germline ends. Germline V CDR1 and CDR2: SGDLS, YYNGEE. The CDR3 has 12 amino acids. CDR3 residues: CASSPSTDTQYF. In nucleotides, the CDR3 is TGTGCCAGCAGCCCCAGCACAGATACGCAGTATTTT. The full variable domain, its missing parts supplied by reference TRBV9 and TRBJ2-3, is DSGVTQTPKHLITATGQRVTLRCSPRSGDLSVYWYQQSLDQGLQFLIQYYNGEERAKGNILERFSAQQFPDLHSELNLSSLELGDSALYFCASSPSTDTQYFGPGTRLTVL.

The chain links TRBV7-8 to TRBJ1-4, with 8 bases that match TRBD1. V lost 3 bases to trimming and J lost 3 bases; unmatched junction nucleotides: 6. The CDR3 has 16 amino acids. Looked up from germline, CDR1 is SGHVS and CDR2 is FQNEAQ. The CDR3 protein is CASSLAQGAANEKLFF. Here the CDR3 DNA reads TGTGCCAGCAGCTTGGCCCAGGGGGCTGCTAATGAAAAACTGTTTTTT.

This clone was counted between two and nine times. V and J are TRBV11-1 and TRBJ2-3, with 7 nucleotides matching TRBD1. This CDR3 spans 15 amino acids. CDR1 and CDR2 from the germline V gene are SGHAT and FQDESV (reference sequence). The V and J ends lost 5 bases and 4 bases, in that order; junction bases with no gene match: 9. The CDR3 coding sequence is TGTGCCAGCAGCCTAATAGGGACAGAACCAGATACGCAGTATTTT. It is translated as CASSLIGTEPDTQYF. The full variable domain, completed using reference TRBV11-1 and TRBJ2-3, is EAEVAQSPRYKITEKSQAVAFWCDPISGHATLYWYRQILGQGPELLVQFQDESVVDDSQLPKDRFSAERLKGVDSTLKIQPAELGDSAMYLCASSLIGTEPDTQYFGPGTRLTVL.

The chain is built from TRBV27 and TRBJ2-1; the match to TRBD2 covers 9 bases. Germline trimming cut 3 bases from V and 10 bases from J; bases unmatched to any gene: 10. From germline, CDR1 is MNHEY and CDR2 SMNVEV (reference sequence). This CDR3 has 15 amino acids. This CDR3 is CASSFDAGGPGEQFF. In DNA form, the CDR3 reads TGTGCCAGCAGTTTCGACGCGGGGGGGCCCGGGGAGCAGTTCTTC.

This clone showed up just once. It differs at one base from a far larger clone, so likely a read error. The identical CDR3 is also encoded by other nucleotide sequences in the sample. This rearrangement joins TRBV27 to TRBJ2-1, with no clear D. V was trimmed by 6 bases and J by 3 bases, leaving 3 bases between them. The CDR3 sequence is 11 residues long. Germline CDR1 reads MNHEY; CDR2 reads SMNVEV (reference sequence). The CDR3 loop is CASRYYNEQFF. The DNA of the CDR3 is TGTGCCAGCAGATACTACAATGAGCAGTTCTTC.

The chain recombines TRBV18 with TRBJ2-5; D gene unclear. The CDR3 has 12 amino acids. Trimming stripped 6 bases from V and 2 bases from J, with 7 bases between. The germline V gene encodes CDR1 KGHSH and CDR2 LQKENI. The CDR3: CASSTLQETQYF. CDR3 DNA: TGTGCCAGCTCCACCTTACAAGAGACCCAGTACTTC. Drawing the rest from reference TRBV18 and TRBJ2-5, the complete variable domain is NAGVMQNPRHLVRRRGQEARLRCSPMKGHSHVYWYRQLPEEGLKFMVYLQKENIIDESGMPKERFSAEFPKEGPSILRIQQVVRGDSAAYFCASSTLQETQYFGPGTRLLVL.

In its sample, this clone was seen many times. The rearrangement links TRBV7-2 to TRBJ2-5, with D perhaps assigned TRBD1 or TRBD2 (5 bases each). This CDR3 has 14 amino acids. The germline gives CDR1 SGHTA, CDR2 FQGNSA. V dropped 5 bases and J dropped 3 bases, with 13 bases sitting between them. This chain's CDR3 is CASSARWGKETQYF. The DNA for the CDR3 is TGTGCCAGCAGCGCAAGGTGGGGGAAAGAGACCCAGTACTTC.

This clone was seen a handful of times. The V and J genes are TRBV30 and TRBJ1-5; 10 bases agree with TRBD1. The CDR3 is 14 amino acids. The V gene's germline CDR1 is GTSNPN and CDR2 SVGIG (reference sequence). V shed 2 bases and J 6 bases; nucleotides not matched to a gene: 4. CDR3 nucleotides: TGTGCCTGGAGTAGGGGACAGGGGATTCAGCCCCAGCATTTT. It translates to CAWSRGQGIQPQHF.

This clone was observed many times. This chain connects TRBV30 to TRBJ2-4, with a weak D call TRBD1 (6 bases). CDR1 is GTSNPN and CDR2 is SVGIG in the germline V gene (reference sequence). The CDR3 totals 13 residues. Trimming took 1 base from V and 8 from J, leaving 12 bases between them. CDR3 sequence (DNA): TGTGCCTGGAGTGCAGGGGCTAAGGACATTCAGTACTTC. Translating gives CAWSAGAKDIQYF.

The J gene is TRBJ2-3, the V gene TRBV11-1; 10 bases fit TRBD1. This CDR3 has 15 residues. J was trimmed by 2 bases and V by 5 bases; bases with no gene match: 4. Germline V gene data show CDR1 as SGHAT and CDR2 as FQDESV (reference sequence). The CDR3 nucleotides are TGTGCCAGCAGCCTCGGACAGGGGGACACAGATACGCAGTATTTT. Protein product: CASSLGQGDTDTQYF. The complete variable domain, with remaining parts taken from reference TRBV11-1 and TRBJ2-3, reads EAEVAQSPRYKITEKSQAVAFWCDPISGHATLYWYRQILGQGPELLVQFQDESVVDDSQLPKDRFSAERLKGVDSTLKIQPAELGDSAMYLCASSLGQGDTDTQYFGPGTRLTVL.